This TCR beta chain is from a study of identical twins. Looked up from germline, CDR1 is MGHRA and CDR2 is YSYEKL. V trimming: 0 bases; J trimming: 13 bases; junction bases outside the gene matches: 10. This CDR3 has 14 residues. All donors were healthy Caucasians. This clonotype has more than one count but fewer than ten. TCRdb itself ran the 5' RACE reads through MiXCR, one entry per CDR3 protein. The sample yields 310,000 or so distinct CDR3 sequences, roughly 10% seen once. Separately, the same data were catalogued under a study of yellow fever vaccine responses in identical twins. That paper states: Vaccine T cell responses of twins reportedly seemed partly convergent and partly personalized.

This chain links TRBV4-1 with TRBJ2-5, with TRBD1 matching over 8 bases. The source material was CD8+ T cells sorted from blood. This TCR came from a woman between 18 and 29 years old in good health. CDR3 loop: CASSQDRTGNRWYF. The CDR3 DNA follows: TGCGCCAGCAGCCAAGACAGGACAGGGAACCGCTGGTACTTC.